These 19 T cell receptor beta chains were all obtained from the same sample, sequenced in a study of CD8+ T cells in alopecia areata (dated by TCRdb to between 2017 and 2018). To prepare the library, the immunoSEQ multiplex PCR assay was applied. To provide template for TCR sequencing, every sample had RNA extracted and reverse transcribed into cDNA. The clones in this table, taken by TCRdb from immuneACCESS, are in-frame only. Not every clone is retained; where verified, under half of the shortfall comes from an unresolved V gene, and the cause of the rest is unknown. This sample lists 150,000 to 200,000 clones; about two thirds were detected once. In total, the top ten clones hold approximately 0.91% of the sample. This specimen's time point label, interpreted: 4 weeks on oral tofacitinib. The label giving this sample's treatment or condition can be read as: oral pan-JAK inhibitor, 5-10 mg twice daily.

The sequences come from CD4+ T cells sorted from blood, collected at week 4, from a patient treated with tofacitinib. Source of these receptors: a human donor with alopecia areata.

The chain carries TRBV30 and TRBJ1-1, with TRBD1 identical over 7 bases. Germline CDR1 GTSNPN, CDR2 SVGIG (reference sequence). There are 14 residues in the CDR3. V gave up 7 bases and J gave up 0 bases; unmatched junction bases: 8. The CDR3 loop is CAYRQGSMNTEAFF. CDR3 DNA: TGTGCCTATCGACAGGGTTCGATGAACACTGAAGCTTTCTTT.

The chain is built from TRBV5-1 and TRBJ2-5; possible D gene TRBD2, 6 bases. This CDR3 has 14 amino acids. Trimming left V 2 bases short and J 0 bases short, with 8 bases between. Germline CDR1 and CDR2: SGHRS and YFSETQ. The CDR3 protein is CASSFPGDQETQYF. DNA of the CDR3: TGCGCCAGCAGCTTTCCGGGGGACCAAGAGACCCAGTACTTC. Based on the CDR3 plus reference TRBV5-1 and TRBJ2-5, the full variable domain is KAGVTQTPRYLIKTRGQQVTLSCSPISGHRSVSWYQQTPGQGLQFLFEYFSETQRNKGNFPGRFSGRQFSNSRSEMNVSTLELGDSALYLCASSFPGDQETQYFGPGTRLLVL.

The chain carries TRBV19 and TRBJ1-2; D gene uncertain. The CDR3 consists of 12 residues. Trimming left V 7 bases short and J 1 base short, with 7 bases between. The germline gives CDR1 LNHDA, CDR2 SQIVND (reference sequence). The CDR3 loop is CASIDFNYGYTF. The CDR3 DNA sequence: TGTGCCAGTATTGACTTTAACTATGGCTACACCTTC.

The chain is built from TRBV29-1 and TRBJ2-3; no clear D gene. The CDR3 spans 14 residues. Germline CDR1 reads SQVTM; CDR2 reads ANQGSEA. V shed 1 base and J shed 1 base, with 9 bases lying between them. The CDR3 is CSVEVRGRTDTQYF. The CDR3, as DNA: TGCAGCGTTGAAGTCCGTGGGCGCACAGATACGCAGTATTTT.

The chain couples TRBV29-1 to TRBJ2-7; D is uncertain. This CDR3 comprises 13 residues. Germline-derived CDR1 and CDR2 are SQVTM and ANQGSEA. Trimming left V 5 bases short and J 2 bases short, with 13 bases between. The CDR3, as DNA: TGCAGCGTTTCGAGGTCAGGAGCCTACGAGCAGTACTTC. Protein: CSVSRSGAYEQYF.

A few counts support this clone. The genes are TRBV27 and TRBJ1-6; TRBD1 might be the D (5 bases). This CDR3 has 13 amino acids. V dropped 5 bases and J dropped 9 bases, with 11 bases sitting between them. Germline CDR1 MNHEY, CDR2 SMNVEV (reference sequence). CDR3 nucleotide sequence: TGTGCCAGCAGTACTTCAGGGCGTTCACCCCTCCACTTT. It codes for CASSTSGRSPLHF.

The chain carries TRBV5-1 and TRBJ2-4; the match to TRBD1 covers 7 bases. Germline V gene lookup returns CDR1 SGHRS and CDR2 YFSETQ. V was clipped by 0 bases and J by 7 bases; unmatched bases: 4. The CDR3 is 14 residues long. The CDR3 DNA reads TGCGCCAGCAGCTTGGGAGCCAGGGGGAACATTCAGTACTTC. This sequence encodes CASSLGARGNIQYF.

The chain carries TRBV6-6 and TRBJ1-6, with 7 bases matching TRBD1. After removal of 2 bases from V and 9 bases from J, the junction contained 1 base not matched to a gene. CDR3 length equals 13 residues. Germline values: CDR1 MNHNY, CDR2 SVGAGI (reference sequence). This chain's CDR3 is CASSYDRVSPLHF. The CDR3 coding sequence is TGTGCCAGCAGTTACGACAGGGTTTCACCCCTCCACTTT.

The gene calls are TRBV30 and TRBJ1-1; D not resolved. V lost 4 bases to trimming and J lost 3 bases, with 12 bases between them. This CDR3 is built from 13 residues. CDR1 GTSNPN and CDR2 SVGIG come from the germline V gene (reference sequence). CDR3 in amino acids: CAWISRPHTEAFF. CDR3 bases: TGTGCCTGGATTTCCAGGCCCCACACTGAAGCTTTCTTT.

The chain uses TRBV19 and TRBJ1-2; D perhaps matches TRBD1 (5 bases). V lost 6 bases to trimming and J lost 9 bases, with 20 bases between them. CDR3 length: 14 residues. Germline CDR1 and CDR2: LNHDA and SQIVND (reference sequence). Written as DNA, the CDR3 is TGTGCCAGTAGCGAATCCGGGACGGTGCTTCGCTACACCTTC. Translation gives CASSESGTVLRYTF.

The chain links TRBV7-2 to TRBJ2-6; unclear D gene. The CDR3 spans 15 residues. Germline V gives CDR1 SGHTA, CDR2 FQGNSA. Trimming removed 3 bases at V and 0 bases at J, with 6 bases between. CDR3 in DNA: TGTGCCAGCAGCTTGTCTCCCTCTGGGGCCAACGTCCTGACTTTC. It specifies CASSLSPSGANVLTF.

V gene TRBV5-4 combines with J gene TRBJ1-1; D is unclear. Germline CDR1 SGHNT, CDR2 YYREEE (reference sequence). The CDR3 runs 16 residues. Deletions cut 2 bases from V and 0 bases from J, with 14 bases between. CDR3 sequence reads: CASSLQNRAMNTEAFF. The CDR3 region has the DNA TGTGCCAGCAGCTTACAGAACCGGGCCATGAACACTGAAGCTTTCTTT.

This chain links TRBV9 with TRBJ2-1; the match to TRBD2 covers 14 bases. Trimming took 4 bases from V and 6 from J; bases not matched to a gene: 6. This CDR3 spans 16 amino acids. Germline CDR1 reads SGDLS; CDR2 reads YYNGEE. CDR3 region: CASSPRTSGGINEQFF. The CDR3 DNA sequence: TGTGCCAGCAGCCCTCGGACTAGCGGGGGGATCAATGAGCAGTTCTTC.

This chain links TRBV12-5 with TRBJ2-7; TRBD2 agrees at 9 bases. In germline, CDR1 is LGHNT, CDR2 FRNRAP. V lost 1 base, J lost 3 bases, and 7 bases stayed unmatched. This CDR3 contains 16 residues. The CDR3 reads CASGLGLAGHGYEQYF. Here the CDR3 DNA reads TGTGCTAGTGGTTTGGGGCTAGCGGGACACGGCTACGAGCAGTACTTC.

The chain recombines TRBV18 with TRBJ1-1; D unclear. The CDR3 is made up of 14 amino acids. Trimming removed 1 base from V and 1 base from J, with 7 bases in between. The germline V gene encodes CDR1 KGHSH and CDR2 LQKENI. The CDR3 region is CASSPQGENTEAFF. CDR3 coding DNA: TGTGCCAGCTCACCACAGGGCGAGAACACTGAAGCTTTCTTT. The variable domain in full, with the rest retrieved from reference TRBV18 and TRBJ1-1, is NAGVMQNPRHLVRRRGQEARLRCSPMKGHSHVYWYRQLPEEGLKFMVYLQKENIIDESGMPKERFSAEFPKEGPSILRIQQVVRGDSAAYFCASSPQGENTEAFFGQGTRLTVV.

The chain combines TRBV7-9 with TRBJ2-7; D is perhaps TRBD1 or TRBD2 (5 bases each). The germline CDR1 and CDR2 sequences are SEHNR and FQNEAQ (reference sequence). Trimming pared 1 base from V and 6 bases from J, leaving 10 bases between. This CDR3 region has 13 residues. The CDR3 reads CASSLDSGTEQYF. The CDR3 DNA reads TGTGCCAGCAGCTTAGATTCGGGGACCGAGCAGTACTTC.

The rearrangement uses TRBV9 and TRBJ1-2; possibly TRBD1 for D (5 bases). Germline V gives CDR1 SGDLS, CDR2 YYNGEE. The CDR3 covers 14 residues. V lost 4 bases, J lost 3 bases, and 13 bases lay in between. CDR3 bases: TGTGCCAGCAGCTCGGGACCGCACCACTATGGCTACACCTTC. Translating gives CASSSGPHHYGYTF. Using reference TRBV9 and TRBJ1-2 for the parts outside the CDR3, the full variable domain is DSGVTQTPKHLITATGQRVTLRCSPRSGDLSVYWYQQSLDQGLQFLIQYYNGEERAKGNILERFSAQQFPDLHSELNLSSLELGDSALYFCASSSGPHHYGYTFGSGTRLTVV.

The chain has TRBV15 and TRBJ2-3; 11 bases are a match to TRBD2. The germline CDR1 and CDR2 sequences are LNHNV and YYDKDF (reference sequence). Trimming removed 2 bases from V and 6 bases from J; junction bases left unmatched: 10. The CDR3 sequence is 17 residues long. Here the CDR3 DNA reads TGTGCCACCAGCAGATTCGGTAGCGGGGGGGCCGAGGATACGCAGTATTTT. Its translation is CATSRFGSGGAEDTQYF.

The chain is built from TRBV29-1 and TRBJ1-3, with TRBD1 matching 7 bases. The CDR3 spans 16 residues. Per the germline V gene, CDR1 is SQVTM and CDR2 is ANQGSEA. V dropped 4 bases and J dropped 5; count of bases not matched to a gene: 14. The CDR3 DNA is TGCAGCGTTGCCCCCCTCCAGACAGGGAACAGAAACACCATATATTTT. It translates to CSVAPLQTGNRNTIYF.